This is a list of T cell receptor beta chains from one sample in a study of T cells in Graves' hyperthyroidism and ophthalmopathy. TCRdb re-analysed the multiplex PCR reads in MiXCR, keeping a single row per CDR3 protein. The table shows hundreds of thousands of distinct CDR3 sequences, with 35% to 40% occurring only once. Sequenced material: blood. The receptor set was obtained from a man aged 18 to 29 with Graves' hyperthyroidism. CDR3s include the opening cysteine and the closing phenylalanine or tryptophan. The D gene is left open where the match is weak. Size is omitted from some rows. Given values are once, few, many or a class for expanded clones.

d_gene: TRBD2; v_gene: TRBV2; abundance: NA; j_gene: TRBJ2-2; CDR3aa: CASSPLSGGNGGELFF; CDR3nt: TGTGCCAGCAGTCCCCTTAGCGGGGGGAATGGCGGGGAGCTGTTTTTT
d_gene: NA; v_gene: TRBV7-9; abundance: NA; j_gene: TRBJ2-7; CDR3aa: CASSLRGMAHEQYF; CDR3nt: TGTGCCAGCAGCTTGAGGGGGATGGCCCACGAGCAGTACTTC
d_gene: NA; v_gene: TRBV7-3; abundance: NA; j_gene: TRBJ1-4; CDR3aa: CASSLRTEGEKLFF; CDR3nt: TGTGCCAGCAGCTTAAGGACAGAGGGAGAAAAACTGTTTTTT
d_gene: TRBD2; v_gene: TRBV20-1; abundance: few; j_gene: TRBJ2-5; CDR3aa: CSASPGGPRETQYF; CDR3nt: TGCAGTGCTAGCCCGGGAGGGCCTCGAGAGACCCAGTACTTC
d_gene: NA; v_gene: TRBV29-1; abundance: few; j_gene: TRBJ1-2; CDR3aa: CSVEVQGVGYTF; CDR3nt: TGCAGCGTTGAAGTCCAAGGGGTTGGCTACACCTTC
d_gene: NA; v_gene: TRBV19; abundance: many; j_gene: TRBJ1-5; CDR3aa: CASSILEQGNQPQHF; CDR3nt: TGTGCCAGTAGTATCCTCGAACAGGGAAATCAGCCCCAGCATTTT
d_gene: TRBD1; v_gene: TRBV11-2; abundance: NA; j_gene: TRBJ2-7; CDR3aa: CASSETGQGNYEQYF; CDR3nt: TGCGCCAGCAGTGAGACGGGACAGGGAAACTACGAGCAGTACTTC
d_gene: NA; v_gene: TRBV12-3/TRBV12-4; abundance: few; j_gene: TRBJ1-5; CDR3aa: CASSLDRLGQPQHF; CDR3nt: TGTGCCAGCAGTTTAGACAGGCTTGGACAGCCCCAGCATTTT
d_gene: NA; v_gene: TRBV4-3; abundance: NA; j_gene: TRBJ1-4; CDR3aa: CASSQGTEINEKLFF; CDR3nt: TGCGCCAGCAGCCAAGGGACAGAAATTAATGAAAAACTGTTTTTT
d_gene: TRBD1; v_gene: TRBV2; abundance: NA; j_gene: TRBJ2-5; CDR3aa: CASRGQGLAQYF; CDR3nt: TGTGCCAGCAGGGGACAGGGGCTGGCCCAGTACTTC
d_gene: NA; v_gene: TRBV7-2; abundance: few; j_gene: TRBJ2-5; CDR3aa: CASSYSGLEETQYF; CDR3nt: TGTGCCAGCAGCTACTCAGGGTTGGAAGAGACCCAGTACTTC